The 6 T cell receptor beta chains in this list originate from one sample, sequenced in a study of patients and donors after allogeneic stem cell transplantation. In TCRdb, the RT-PCR reads were re-called with MiXCR into one record per CDR3 protein. In the table there are around 240,000 distinct CDR3 sequences, 13% to 15% of which are singletons. Sequencing input: blood, either unsorted or a sorted T cell fraction (not recorded which). These receptors all stem from a human donor who was either an allogeneic HSCT recipient or a stem cell or donor lymphocyte infusion donor (not recorded which). It is not recorded whose cells these are; they may come from a transplant donor.

J is TRBJ2-3 and V is TRBV20-1; D is unresolved. From germline, CDR1 is DFQATT and CDR2 SNEGSKA (reference sequence). This CDR3 region has 13 residues. The V end was cut by 3 bases, the J end by 3 bases, with 10 bases between. CDR3 in DNA: TGCAGTGCTAGGCGGATCAGGACAGATACGCAGTATTTT. Its translation: CSARRIRTDTQYF.

This clonotype was picked up many times. This rearrangement joins TRBV5-1 to TRBJ1-6; D not certain. Trimming left V 5 bases short and J 0 bases short, with 3 bases between. The germline gives CDR1 SGHRS, CDR2 YFSETQ. CDR3 length equals 13 residues. CDR3 sequence reads: CASRSSYNSPLHF. The CDR3 DNA is TGCGCCAGCAGGAGCTCCTATAATTCACCCCTCCACTTT.

This clonotype was seen at least ten times. This sequence joins TRBV5-1 and TRBJ2-1; 7 bases are shared with TRBD1. CDR1 is SGHRS, CDR2 YFSETQ, per germline. Losses at the gene ends were 3 bases for V and 6 bases for J; bases not matched to a gene: 6. The CDR3 is 14 residues long. CDR3 nucleotides: TGCGCCAGCAGCTCCGGGACAGTTTTCAATGAGCAGTTCTTC. This translates into CASSSGTVFNEQFF.

This clonotype was seen at least ten times. The chain carries TRBV20-1 and TRBJ1-1; TRBD1 might be the D (5 bases). Germline V gene lookup returns CDR1 DFQATT and CDR2 SNEGSKA (reference sequence). Trimming took 6 bases from V and 8 from J, leaving 16 bases between them. This CDR3 region has 12 residues. This chain's CDR3 is CSASLRDSEAFF. CDR3 in DNA: TGCAGTGCGTCATTACGGGACTCAGAAGCTTTCTTT.

Only a few counts were recorded for this clonotype. The CDR3 sequence is CASSLALRLAGDDEQFF. The CDR3 nucleotides are TGTGCCAGCAGTTTAGCGCTCCGACTAGCGGGAGATGACGAGCAGTTCTTC. The chain recombines TRBV12-3 or TRBV12-4 with TRBJ2-1, with 12 bases fitting TRBD2. The CDR3 consists of 17 residues. V lost 0 bases, J lost 10 bases, and 10 bases stayed unmatched.

The rearrangement joins TRBV28 to TRBJ1-1; 7 nucleotides align to TRBD1. The V segment lost 10 bases and the J segment 5 bases; nucleotides outside the gene matches: 13. Germline CDR1 and CDR2: MDHEN and SYDVKM. The CDR3 contains 14 residues. The CDR3: CATKGETGKTEAFF. In DNA form, the CDR3 reads TGTGCCACCAAAGGCGAGACAGGGAAGACTGAAGCTTTCTTT.